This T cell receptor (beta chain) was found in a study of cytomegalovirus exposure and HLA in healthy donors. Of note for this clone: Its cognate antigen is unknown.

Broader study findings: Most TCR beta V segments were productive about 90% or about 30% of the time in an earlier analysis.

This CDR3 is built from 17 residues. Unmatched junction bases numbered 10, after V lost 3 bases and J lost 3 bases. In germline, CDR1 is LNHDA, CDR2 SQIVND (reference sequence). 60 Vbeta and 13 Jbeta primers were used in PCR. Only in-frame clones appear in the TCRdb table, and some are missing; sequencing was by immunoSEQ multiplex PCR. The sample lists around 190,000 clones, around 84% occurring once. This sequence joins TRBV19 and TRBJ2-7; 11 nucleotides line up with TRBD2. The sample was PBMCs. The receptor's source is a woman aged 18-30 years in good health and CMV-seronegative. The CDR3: CASSMRAVTSGNYEQYF. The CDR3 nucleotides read TGTGCCAGTAGTATGAGGGCCGTGACTAGCGGGAACTACGAGCAGTACTTC.